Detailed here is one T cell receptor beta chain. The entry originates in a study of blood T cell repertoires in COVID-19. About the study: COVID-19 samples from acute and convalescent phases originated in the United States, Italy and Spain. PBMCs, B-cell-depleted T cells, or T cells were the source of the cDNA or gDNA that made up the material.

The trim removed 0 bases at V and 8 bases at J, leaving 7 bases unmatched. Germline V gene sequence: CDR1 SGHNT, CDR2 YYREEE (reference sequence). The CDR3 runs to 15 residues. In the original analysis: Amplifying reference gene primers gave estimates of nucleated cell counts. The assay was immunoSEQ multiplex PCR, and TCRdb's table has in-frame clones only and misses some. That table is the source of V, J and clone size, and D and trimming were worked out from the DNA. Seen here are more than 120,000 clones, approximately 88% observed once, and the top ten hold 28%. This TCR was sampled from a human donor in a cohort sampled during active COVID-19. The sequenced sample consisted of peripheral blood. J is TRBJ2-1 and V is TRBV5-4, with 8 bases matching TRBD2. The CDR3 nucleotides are TGTGCCAGCAGCTTGGCTGTCGGGGGGGTTTATGAGCAGTTCTTC. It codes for CASSLAVGGVYEQFF.